The next 17 T cell receptor beta chains were all read from a single sample in a study of graft-versus-host responses after intestinal transplantation. Sequenced by immunoSEQ multiplex PCR; TCRdb stores in-frame clones only, minus some. Among tens of thousands of clones listed, around 90% were seen once. Their target antigens are unknown. The specimen comprised unstimulated CD8+ T cells sorted from spleen or lymph node cells, sampled before transplant. These receptors all stem from a human donor who was the organ donor for an intestinal transplant.

This clone was seen only once. The V gene is TRBV29-1, the J gene TRBJ2-7; D might be TRBD2 (6 bases). Germline CDR1 reads SQVTM; CDR2 reads ANQGSEA. Trimming removed 0 bases from V and 2 bases from J, with 8 bases in between. The CDR3 sequence is 13 residues long. CDR3 residues: CSVEEPGAYEQYF. Here the CDR3 DNA reads TGCAGCGTTGAAGAACCGGGAGCCTACGAGCAGTACTTC.

About this clone itself: Germline and junction disagree at one end, which may indicate a read error. CDR3: CASSIDASGAYEQHF. The CDR3 coding sequence is TGTGCCAGTAGTATAGACGCTAGCGGTGCCTACGAGCAGCACTTC. The chain combines TRBV19 with TRBJ2-7; TRBD2 matches at 7 bases. This CDR3 comprises 15 residues. Germline CDR1 is LNHDA and CDR2 is SQIVND (reference sequence).

In this sample, this clone turned up once. This rearrangement joins TRBV28 to TRBJ2-7, with D perhaps TRBD1 or TRBD2 (5 bases each). CDR1 is MDHEN and CDR2 is SYDVKM in the germline V gene. This CDR3 comprises 14 residues. V was clipped by 6 bases and J by 2 bases, with 14 bases between them. The CDR3 DNA follows: TGTGCCAGCAGGCCTCCGGGACCAGCCTACGAGCAGTACTTC. Residues: CASRPPGPAYEQYF.

The table lists this clone with a few counts. The chain combines TRBV28 with TRBJ1-6, with unresolved D. This CDR3 region has 11 residues. V lost 3 bases to trimming and J lost 7 bases, with 1 base between them. The V gene's germline CDR1 is MDHEN and CDR2 SYDVKM. In DNA, the CDR3 is TGTGCCAGCAGTTTCAATTCACCCCTCCACTTT. Residues: CASSFNSPLHF.

The V call is TRBV5-4, the J call TRBJ1-5; 10 bases match TRBD1. The length of the CDR3 is 15 residues. The germline V gene encodes CDR1 SGHNT and CDR2 YYREEE (reference sequence). J lost 3 bases, V lost 5 bases, and 5 bases had no gene match. In DNA form, the CDR3 reads TGTGCCAGCAGTCTAGGGACAGGGGCCAATCAGCCCCAGCATTTT. It is translated as CASSLGTGANQPQHF. Full variable domain (missing parts from reference TRBV5-4 and TRBJ1-5): ETGVTQSPTHLIKTRGQQVTLRCSSQSGHNTVSWYQQALGQGPQFIFQYYREEENGRGNFPPRFSGLQFPNYSSELNVNALELDDSALYLCASSLGTGANQPQHFGDGTRLSIL.

This chain connects TRBV19 to TRBJ2-2, with D hard to call. In germline, CDR1 is LNHDA, CDR2 SQIVND (reference sequence). This CDR3 spans 16 amino acids. The germline V and J ends were trimmed by 1 base and 5 bases, with 14 bases remaining between them. CDR3 nucleotides: TGTGCCAGTAGTATAGGGCTGGGCCAATGGACCGGGGAGCTGTTTTTT. Its protein product is CASSIGLGQWTGELFF.

This clone appeared a single time. The genes are TRBV30 and TRBJ2-3, with unresolved D. This CDR3 spans 14 amino acids. Germline V gene data show CDR1 as GTSNPN and CDR2 as SVGIG (reference sequence). V dropped 0 bases and J dropped 2 bases, with 9 bases sitting between them. In DNA, the CDR3 is TGTGCCTGGAGTGTAAAAGAGTCCACAGATACGCAGTATTTT. Protein sequence: CAWSVKESTDTQYF. The complete variable domain, with remaining parts taken from reference TRBV30 and TRBJ2-3, reads SQTIHQWPATLVQPVGSPLSLECTVEGTSNPNLYWYRQAAGRGLQLLFYSVGIGQISSEVPQNLSASRPQDRQFILSSKKLLLSDSGFYLCAWSVKESTDTQYFGPGTRLTVL.

The gene calls are TRBV7-3 and TRBJ1-6; no reliable D call. Germline V CDR1 and CDR2: SGHTA, FQGTGA. The CDR3 is made up of 13 amino acids. Trimming took off 0 bases at V and 6 bases at J, with 3 bases between the two ends. CDR3 sequence reads: CASSLTSNSPLHF. DNA for the CDR3: TGTGCCAGCAGCTTAACAAGTAATTCACCCCTCCACTTT.

The rearrangement uses TRBV18 and TRBJ1-6; possibly TRBD1 for D (5 bases). CDR3 length equals 15 residues. CDR1 and CDR2 from the germline V gene are KGHSH and LQKENI. Deletions cut 2 bases from V and 7 bases from J, with 12 bases between. In DNA, the CDR3 is TGTGCCAGCTCACCAGATCAGGGTTTGAATTCACCCCTCCACTTT. Its protein is CASSPDQGLNSPLHF.

This chain uses TRBV19 with TRBJ1-4, with D possibly TRBD1 on 5 matching bases. The CDR3 runs to 14 residues. The germline V gene encodes CDR1 LNHDA and CDR2 SQIVND (reference sequence). V lost 6 bases, J lost 8 bases, and 16 bases lay in between. CDR3 coding DNA: TGTGCCAGTAGGGCCAGGGATACTACAGAAAAACTGTTTTTT. This encodes CASRARDTTEKLFF.

V usage is TRBV7-7 and J usage is TRBJ2-1; 11 bases line up with TRBD2. With 1 base clipped from V and 10 bases from J, the junction kept 6 bases outside the gene matches. Germline CDR1 is SSHAT and CDR2 is FNYEAQ (reference sequence). This CDR3 has 15 amino acids. CDR3 in amino acids: CASSLDLAGGGEQFF. Here the CDR3 DNA reads TGTGCCAGCAGCTTAGATCTAGCGGGGGGCGGGGAGCAGTTCTTC.

This clone has a handful of counts. This CDR3 is CASSLAFSGNGPNEKLFF. The DNA of the CDR3 is TGTGCCAGCAGCTTGGCCTTCTCGGGGAACGGCCCTAATGAAAAACTGTTTTTT. The rearrangement links TRBV5-6 to TRBJ1-4; D uncertain. V was pared by 0 bases and J by 3 bases, with 18 bases between. Looked up from germline, CDR1 is SGHDT and CDR2 is YYEEEE. This CDR3 is 18 amino acids long. Full variable domain (rest looked up from reference TRBV5-6 and TRBJ1-4): DAGVTQSPTHLIKTRGQQVTLRCSPKSGHDTVSWYQQALGQGPQFIFQYYEEEERQRGNFPDRFSGHQFPNYSSELNVNALLLGDSALYLCASSLAFSGNGPNEKLFFGSGTQLSVL.

This chain connects TRBV6-5 to TRBJ1-4; D is ambiguous. Trimming took off 2 bases at V and 3 bases at J, with 10 bases between the two ends. The CDR3 runs to 15 residues. Germline assignment: CDR1 MNHEY and CDR2 SVGAGI. The CDR3 loop is CASSYAMMPNEKLFF. The CDR3 nucleotides read TGTGCCAGCAGTTACGCTATGATGCCTAATGAAAAACTGTTTTTT.

V usage is TRBV6-5 and J usage is TRBJ2-1; TRBD1 might be the D (5 bases). The germline V gene encodes CDR1 MNHEY and CDR2 SVGAGI. The CDR3 totals 16 residues. Trimming took off 2 bases at V and 6 bases at J, with 17 bases between the two ends. The CDR3 DNA sequence: TGTGCCAGCAGTTACGTAAATCGGGCCAGGGCCAATGAGCAGTTCTTC. Its translation is CASSYVNRARANEQFF.

CDR3: CASSLSGEGQPQHF. The CDR3 DNA reads TGTGCCAGCAGTTTATCGGGGGAGGGTCAGCCCCAGCATTTT. The chain couples TRBV27 to TRBJ1-5; a weak D match, TRBD1 (5 bases). Trimming shortened V by 0 bases and J by 6 bases, and 9 bases separated the two germline ends. The CDR3 consists of 14 residues. CDR1 MNHEY and CDR2 SMNVEV come from the germline V gene (reference sequence).

The gene calls are TRBV28 and TRBJ2-7, with D possibly TRBD1 on 6 matching bases. Per germline, CDR1 MDHEN and CDR2 SYDVKM. This CDR3 has 14 amino acids. Between the trimmed V and J ends, which lost 9 bases and 3 bases, there was a span of 18 bases. CDR3 protein: CASKYTGTYYEQYF. The DNA for the CDR3 is TGTGCCAGTAAATATACAGGGACGTACTACGAGCAGTACTTC.

The chain combines TRBV4-1 with TRBJ2-4; D remains unclear. Trimming shortened V by 4 bases and J by 9 bases, and 13 bases separated the two germline ends. The CDR3 sequence is 13 residues long. Per the germline V gene, CDR1 is MGHRA and CDR2 is YSYEKL. This CDR3 is CASSPRGTPIQYF. CDR3 nucleotides: TGCGCCAGCAGCCCCCGCGGAACCCCCATTCAGTACTTC.